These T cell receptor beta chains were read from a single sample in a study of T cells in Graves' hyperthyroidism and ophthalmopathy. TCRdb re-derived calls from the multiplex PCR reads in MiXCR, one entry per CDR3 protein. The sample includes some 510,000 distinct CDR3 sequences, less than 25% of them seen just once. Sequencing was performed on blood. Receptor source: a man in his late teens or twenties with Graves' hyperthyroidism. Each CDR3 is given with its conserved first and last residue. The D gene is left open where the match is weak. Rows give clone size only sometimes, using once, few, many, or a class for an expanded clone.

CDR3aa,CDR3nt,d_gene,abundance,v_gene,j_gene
CASSFLLRDREGNTEAFF,TGTGCCAGCAGTTTTCTCCTCCGGGACAGGGAGGGGAACACTGAAGCTTTCTTT,TRBD1,many,TRBV28,TRBJ1-1
CASSFQGRNTEAFF,TGTGCCAGCAGTTTCCAGGGAAGGAACACTGAAGCTTTCTTT,.,many,TRBV12-3/TRBV12-4,TRBJ1-1
CASTSDPRGETQYF,TGTGCCAGCACCTCGGACCCTCGGGGAGAGACCCAGTACTTC,.,few,TRBV6-1,TRBJ2-5
CASRPENTGELFF,TGTGCCAGCAGGCCCGAAAACACCGGGGAGCTGTTTTTT,.,many,TRBV6-5,TRBJ2-2
CAWSVGQDSNQPQHF,TGTGCCTGGAGTGTCGGACAGGATAGCAATCAGCCCCAGCATTTT,TRBD1,few,TRBV30,TRBJ1-5
CSARTGQFTGELFF,TGCAGTGCTAGAACTGGACAGTTTACCGGGGAGCTGTTTTTT,.,.,TRBV20-1,TRBJ2-2
CASSFSRGDTF,TGTGCCAGCAGCTTCTCCAGGGGGGATACCTTC,TRBD1,many,TRBV7-9,TRBJ1-2
CASSSLASGGPKSYEQYF,TGTGCCAGCAGTTCTTTAGCTAGCGGGGGGCCCAAATCCTACGAGCAGTACTTC,TRBD2,.,TRBV6-2/TRBV6-3,TRBJ2-7
CARVGGSYEQYF,TGTGCCCGCGTGGGGGGCTCCTACGAGCAGTACTTC,.,.,TRBV24-1,TRBJ2-7
CASRETKGYPRPYEQYF,TGTGCCAGCAGAGAAACTAAAGGGTACCCTAGGCCCTACGAGCAGTACTTC,.,many,TRBV6-2/TRBV6-3,TRBJ2-7
CASSYPRGMGTGELFF,TGTGCCAGCAGTTACCCGAGGGGGATGGGCACCGGGGAGCTGTTTTTT,.,many,TRBV6-5,TRBJ2-2
CASRYGTGRTEAFF,TGTGCCAGCAGGTACGGGACAGGGCGCACTGAAGCTTTCTTT,TRBD1,many,TRBV12-3/TRBV12-4,TRBJ1-1
CASSQASGGLEQYF,TGTGCCAGCAGCCAAGCTAGCGGGGGGCTCGAGCAGTACTTC,TRBD2,.,TRBV3-1,TRBJ2-7
CASSERVASNTGELFF,TGTGCCAGCAGTGAAAGGGTAGCTTCGAACACCGGGGAGCTGTTTTTT,.,many,TRBV6-1,TRBJ2-2
CASSYFVSGLGYGYTF,TGTGCCAGCAGTTATTTTGTGAGTGGCCTCGGCTATGGCTACACCTTC,.,.,TRBV6-5,TRBJ1-2
CASSVSTVQETQYF,TGTGCCAGCAGCGTTTCGACAGTTCAAGAGACCCAGTACTTC,.,.,TRBV2,TRBJ2-5
CSAGPAGGFNTGELFF,TGCAGCGCCGGACCAGCGGGGGGGTTCAACACCGGGGAGCTGTTTTTT,TRBD2,.,TRBV29-1,TRBJ2-2
CSPGQGDGETQYF,TGCAGCCCTGGGCAGGGGGACGGAGAGACCCAGTACTTC,TRBD1,.,TRBV20-1,TRBJ2-5
CASSRQGVSNQPQHF,TGTGCCAGCAGTAGACAGGGGGTGAGCAATCAGCCCCAGCATTTT,TRBD1,once,TRBV2,TRBJ1-5
CASSRRGFPYEQYF,TGTGCCAGTTCGCGGCGGGGGTTTCCCTACGAGCAGTACTTC,TRBD2,many,TRBV12-3/TRBV12-4,TRBJ2-7
CAGRMGSEAFF,TGTGCCGGGCGAATGGGTTCTGAAGCTTTCTTT,.,many,TRBV19,TRBJ1-1
CASSVGQGANFVNTEAFF,TGTGCCAGCAGTGTCGGACAGGGGGCTAATTTTGTGAACACTGAAGCTTTCTTT,TRBD1,.,TRBV6-1,TRBJ1-1
CASSSRDVNSPLHF,TGTGCCAGCAGTTCACGGGACGTCAATTCACCCCTCCACTTT,.,few,TRBV6-5,TRBJ1-6
CASSPWRLIQETQYF,TGTGCCAGCTCACCATGGAGACTGATCCAAGAGACCCAGTACTTC,.,many,TRBV18,TRBJ2-5
CSARGRKYSGNTIYF,TGCAGTGCTAGGGGACGCAAATATTCTGGAAACACCATATATTTT,.,few,TRBV20-1,TRBJ1-3
CASTSGTVYGGYTF,TGTGCCAGCACTTCCGGGACAGTCTATGGAGGCTACACCTTC,TRBD1,.,TRBV12-3/TRBV12-4,TRBJ1-2
CASSSSGTYEQYF,TGTGCCAGCAGTTCTAGCGGGACCTACGAGCAGTACTTC,TRBD2,few,TRBV6-5,TRBJ2-7
CASNSGTGNTEAFF,TGCGCCAGCAATTCCGGTACAGGGAACACTGAAGCTTTCTTT,.,many,TRBV5-1,TRBJ1-1
CASSGTASYEQYF,TGTGCCAGCAGCGGGACGGCCTCCTACGAGCAGTACTTC,.,many,TRBV6-2/TRBV6-3,TRBJ2-7
CASSPFGGSNQPQHF,TGTGCCAGCAGCCCCTTCGGGGGCAGCAATCAGCCCCAGCATTTT,.,few,TRBV7-3,TRBJ1-5
CASLPRRGSSPFVGQYF,TGTGCCAGCCTACCCCGGAGGGGGTCCTCACCTTTCGTCGGGCAGTACTTC,.,.,TRBV2,TRBJ2-7
CASTPAGNTIYF,TGTGCCAGCACGCCAGCTGGAAACACCATATATTTT,.,.,TRBV7-8,TRBJ1-3
CASSEEDRGETQYF,TGTGCCAGCAGTGAAGAGGACCGAGGGGAGACCCAGTACTTC,.,many,TRBV6-1,TRBJ2-5
CASTSTRGTDQPQHF,TGTGCCAGCACCTCGACTCGGGGGACCGATCAGCCCCAGCATTTT,.,many,TRBV12-3/TRBV12-4,TRBJ1-5
CAWSSWYGYTF,TGTGCCTGGAGTTCATGGTATGGCTACACCTTC,.,.,TRBV30,TRBJ1-2
CATSDYRETQYF,TGTGCCACCAGTGATTACAGGGAGACCCAGTACTTC,.,many,TRBV24-1,TRBJ2-5
CAWREPGSGNTIYF,TGTGCCTGGAGAGAACCAGGGTCTGGAAACACCATATATTTT,.,.,TRBV30,TRBJ1-3
CASSDKESGNTIYF,TGTGCCAGCAGTGACAAGGAATCTGGAAACACCATATATTTT,.,many,TRBV6-1,TRBJ1-3
CASSISGDRDNSPLHF,TGCGCCAGCAGCATCTCCGGGGACAGAGATAATTCACCCCTCCACTTT,TRBD1,.,TRBV5-1,TRBJ1-6
CASSQVKVTEAFF,TGCGCCAGCAGCCAAGTAAAGGTCACTGAAGCTTTCTTT,.,many,TRBV4-1,TRBJ1-1
CASSPYRGADQPQHF,TGTGCCAGCTCACCTTATAGGGGAGCAGATCAGCCCCAGCATTTT,.,.,TRBV18,TRBJ1-5
CASQRGPTEAFF,TGTGCCAGCCAGAGGGGGCCCACTGAAGCTTTCTTT,TRBD1,.,TRBV6-4,TRBJ1-1